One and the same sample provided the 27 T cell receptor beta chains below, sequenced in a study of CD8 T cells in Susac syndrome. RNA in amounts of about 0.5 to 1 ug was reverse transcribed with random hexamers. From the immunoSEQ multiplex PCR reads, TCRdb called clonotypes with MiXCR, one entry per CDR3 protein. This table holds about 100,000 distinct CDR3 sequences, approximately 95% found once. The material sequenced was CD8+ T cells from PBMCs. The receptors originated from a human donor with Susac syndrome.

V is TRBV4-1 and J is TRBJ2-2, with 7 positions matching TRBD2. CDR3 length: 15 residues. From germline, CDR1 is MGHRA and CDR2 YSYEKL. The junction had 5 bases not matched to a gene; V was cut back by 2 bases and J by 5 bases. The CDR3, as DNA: TGCGCCAGCAGCCAACAGTTTAGCGGGACCGGGGAGCTGTTTTTT. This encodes CASSQQFSGTGELFF.

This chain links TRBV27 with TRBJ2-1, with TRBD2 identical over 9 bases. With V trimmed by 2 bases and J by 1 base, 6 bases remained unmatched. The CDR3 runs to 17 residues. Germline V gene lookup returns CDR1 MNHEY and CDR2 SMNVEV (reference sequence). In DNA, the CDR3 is TGTGCCAGCAGTTTAGTGGCTAGCGGGGTTTCCTACAATGAGCAGTTCTTC. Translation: CASSLVASGVSYNEQFF.

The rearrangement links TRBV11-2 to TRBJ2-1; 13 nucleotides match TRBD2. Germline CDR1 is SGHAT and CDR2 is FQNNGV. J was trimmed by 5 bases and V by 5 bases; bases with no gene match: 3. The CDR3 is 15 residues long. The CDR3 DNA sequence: TGTGCCAGCAGCGGGACTAGCGGGGACGACAATGAGCAGTTCTTC. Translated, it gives CASSGTSGDDNEQFF.

The CDR3 nucleotides are TGTGCCAGCAGTTACACGACCCGAGCGGGGGGCTACACTGAAGCTTTCTTT. It is translated as CASSYTTRAGGYTEAFF. The gene calls are TRBV6-5 and TRBJ1-1, with D possibly matching TRBD1 (6 bases). This CDR3 has 17 residues. Trimming left V 2 bases short and J 3 bases short, with 19 bases between. The germline CDR1 and CDR2 sequences are MNHEY and SVGAGI.

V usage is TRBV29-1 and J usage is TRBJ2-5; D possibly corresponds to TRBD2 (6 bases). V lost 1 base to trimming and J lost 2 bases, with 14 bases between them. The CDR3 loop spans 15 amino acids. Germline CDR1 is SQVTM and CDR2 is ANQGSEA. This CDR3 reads CSVEGGEEVQETQYF. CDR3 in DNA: TGCAGCGTTGAAGGAGGGGAGGAGGTACAAGAGACCCAGTACTTC.

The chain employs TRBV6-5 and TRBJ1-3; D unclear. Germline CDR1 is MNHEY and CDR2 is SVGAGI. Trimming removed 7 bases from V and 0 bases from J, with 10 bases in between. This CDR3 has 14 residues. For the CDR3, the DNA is TGTGCCAGCACCCAGGACGGCTCTGGAAACACCATATATTTT. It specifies CASTQDGSGNTIYF.

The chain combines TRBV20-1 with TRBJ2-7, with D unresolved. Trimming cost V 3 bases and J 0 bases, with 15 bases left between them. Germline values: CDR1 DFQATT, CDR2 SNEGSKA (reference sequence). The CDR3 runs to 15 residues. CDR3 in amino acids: CSASAATTDSYEQYF. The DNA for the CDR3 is TGCAGTGCTAGTGCTGCGACGACGGACTCCTACGAGCAGTACTTC.

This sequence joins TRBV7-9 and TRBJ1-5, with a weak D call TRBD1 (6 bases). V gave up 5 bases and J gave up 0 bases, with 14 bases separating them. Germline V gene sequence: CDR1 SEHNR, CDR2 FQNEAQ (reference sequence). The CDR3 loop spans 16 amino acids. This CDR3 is CASSRGPRDSNQPQHF. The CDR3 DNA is TGTGCCAGCAGCCGGGGGCCCAGGGATAGCAATCAGCCCCAGCATTTT. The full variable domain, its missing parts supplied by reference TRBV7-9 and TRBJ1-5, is DTGVSQNPRHKITKRGQNVTFRCDPISEHNRLYWYRQTLGQGPEFLTYFQNEAQLEKSRLLSDRFSAERPKGSFSTLEIQRTEQGDSAMYLCASSRGPRDSNQPQHFGDGTRLSIL.

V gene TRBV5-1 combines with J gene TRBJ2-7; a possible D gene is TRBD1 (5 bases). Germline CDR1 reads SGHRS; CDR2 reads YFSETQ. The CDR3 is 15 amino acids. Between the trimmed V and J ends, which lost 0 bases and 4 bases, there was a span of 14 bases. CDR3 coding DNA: TGCGCCAGCAGCTTGGAGGCAGGGTATTTATACGAGCAGTACTTC. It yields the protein CASSLEAGYLYEQYF.

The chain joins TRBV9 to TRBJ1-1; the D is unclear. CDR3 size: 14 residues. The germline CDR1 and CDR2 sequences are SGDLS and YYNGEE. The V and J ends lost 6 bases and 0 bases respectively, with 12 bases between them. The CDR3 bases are TGTGCCAGCAACGAGGACGGATTGAACACTGAAGCTTTCTTT. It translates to CASNEDGLNTEAFF.

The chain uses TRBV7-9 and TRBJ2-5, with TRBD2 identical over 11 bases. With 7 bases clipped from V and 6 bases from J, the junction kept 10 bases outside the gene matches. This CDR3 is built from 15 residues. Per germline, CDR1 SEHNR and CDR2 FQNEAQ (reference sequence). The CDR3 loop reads CASTPASGGLKTQYF. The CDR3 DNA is TGTGCCAGCACCCCTGCTAGCGGGGGGCTAAAGACCCAGTACTTC.

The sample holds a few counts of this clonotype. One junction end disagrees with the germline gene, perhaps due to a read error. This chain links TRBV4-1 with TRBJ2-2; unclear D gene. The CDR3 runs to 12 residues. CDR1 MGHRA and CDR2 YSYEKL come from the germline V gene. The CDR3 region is CASSSGTGELFF. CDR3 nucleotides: TGTGCCAGCAGCTCTGGAACCGGGGAGCTGTTTTTT.

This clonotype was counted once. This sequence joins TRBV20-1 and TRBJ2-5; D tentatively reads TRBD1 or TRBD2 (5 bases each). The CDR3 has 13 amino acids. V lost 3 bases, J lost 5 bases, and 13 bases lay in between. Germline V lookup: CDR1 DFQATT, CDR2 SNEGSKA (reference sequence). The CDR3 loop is CSASGTWTETQYF. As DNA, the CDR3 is TGCAGTGCTAGTGGGACGTGGACGGAGACCCAGTACTTC.

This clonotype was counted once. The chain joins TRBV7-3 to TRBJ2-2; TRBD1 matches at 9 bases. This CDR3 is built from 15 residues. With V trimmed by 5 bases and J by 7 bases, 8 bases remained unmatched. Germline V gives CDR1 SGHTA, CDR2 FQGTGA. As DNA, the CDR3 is TGTGCCAGCAGCCAACAGGGGGCCGACGGCGGGGAGCTGTTTTTT. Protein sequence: CASSQQGADGGELFF.

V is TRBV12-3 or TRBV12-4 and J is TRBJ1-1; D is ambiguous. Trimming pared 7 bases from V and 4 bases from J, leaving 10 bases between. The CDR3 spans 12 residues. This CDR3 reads CASTPGVTEAFF. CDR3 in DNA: TGTGCCAGCACCCCGGGTGTCACTGAAGCTTTCTTT.

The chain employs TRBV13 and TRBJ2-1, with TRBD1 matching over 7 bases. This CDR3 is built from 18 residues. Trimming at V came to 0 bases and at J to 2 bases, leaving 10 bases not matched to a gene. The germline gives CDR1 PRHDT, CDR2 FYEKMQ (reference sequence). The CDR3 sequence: CASSLGVPGQPTYNEQFF. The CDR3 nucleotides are TGTGCCAGCAGCTTAGGCGTACCGGGACAGCCTACCTACAATGAGCAGTTCTTC. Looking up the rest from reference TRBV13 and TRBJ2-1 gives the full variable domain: AAGVIQSPRHLIKEKRETATLKCYPIPRHDTVYWYQQGPGQDPQFLISFYEKMQSDKGSIPDRFSAQQFSDYHSELNMSSLELGDSALYFCASSLGVPGQPTYNEQFFGPGTRLTVL.

CDR3 sequence (DNA): TGCGCCAGACCGTCGGGACAGGGTTATGAGCAGTTCTTC. Its translation is CARPSGQGYEQFF. The chain combines TRBV23-1 with TRBJ2-1; 9 nucleotides line up with TRBD1. TRBV23-1 is an ORF; its function is uncertain. V shed 9 bases and J 8 bases; nucleotides not matched to a gene: 8. This CDR3 is built from 13 residues.

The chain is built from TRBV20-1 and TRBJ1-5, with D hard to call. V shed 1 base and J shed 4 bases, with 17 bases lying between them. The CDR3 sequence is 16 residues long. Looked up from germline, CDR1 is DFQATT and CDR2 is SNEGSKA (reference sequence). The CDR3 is CSARAGTPGGNQPQHF. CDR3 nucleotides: TGCAGTGCTAGAGCCGGAACCCCGGGCGGGAATCAGCCCCAGCATTTT.

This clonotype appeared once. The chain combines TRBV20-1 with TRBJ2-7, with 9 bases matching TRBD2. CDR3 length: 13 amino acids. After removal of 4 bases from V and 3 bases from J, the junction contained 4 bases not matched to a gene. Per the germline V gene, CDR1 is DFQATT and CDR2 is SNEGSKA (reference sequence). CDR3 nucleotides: TGCAGTGCTATGACTAGCGGAATCTACGAGCAGTACTTC. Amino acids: CSAMTSGIYEQYF.

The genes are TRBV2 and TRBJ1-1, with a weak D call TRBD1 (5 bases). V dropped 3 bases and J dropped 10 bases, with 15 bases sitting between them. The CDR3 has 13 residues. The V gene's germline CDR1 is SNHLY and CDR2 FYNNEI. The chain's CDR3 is CASSEGVRERAFF. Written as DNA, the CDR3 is TGTGCCAGCAGTGAGGGGGTCAGAGAGAGAGCTTTCTTT.

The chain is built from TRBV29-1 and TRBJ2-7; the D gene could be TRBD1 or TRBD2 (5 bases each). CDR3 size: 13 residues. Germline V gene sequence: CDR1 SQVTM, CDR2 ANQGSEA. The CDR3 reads CRGVRGPICEQYF. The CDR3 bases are TGCAGGGGGGTCCGCGGGCCCATCTGCGAGCAGTACTTC.

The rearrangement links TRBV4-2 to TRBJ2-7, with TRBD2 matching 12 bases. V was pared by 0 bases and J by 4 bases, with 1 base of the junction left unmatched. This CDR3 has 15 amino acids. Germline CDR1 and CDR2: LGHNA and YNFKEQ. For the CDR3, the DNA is TGTGCCAGCAGCCAAGAGACTAGCGGGAGTTACGAGCAGTACTTC. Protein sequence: CASSQETSGSYEQYF.

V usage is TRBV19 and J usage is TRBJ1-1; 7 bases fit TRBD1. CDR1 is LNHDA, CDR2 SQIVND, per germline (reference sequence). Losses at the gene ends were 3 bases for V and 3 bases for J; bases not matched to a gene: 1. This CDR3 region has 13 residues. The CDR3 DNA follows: TGTGCCAGTAGTATTGACAGGGACACTGAAGCTTTCTTT. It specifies CASSIDRDTEAFF. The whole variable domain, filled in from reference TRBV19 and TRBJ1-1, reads DGGITQSPKYLFRKEGQNVTLSCEQNLNHDAMYWYRQDPGQGLRLIYYSQIVNDFQKGDIAEGYSVSREKKESFPLTVTSAQKNPTAFYLCASSIDRDTEAFFGQGTRLTVV.

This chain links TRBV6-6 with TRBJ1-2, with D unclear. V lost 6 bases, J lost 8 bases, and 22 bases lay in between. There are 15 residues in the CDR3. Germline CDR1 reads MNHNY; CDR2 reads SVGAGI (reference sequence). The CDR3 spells CASRPTDKAQLGYTF. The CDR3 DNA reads TGTGCCAGCAGACCTACCGACAAGGCCCAACTCGGCTACACCTTC.

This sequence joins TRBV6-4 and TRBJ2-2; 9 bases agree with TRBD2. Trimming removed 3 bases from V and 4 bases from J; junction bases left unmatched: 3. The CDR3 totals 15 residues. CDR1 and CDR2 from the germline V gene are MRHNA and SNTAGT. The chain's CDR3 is CASSELAGLTGELFF. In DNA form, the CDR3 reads TGTGCCAGCAGTGAACTAGCGGGCCTCACCGGGGAGCTGTTTTTT.

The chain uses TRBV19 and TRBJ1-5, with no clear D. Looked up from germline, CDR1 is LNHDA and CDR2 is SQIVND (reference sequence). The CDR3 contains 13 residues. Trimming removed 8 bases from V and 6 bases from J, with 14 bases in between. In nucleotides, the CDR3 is TGTGCCAGTTCTAACGGGGTTGGTCAGCCCCAGCATTTT. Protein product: CASSNGVGQPQHF.

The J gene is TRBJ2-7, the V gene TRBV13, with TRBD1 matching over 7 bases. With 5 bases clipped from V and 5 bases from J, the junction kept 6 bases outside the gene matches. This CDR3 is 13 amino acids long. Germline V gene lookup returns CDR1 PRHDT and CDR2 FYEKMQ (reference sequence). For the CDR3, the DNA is TGTGCCAGCAGCAGAGGGGGCCCGGACGAGCAGTACTTC. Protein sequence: CASSRGGPDEQYF.